Detailed here is one TCR beta chain. The antigen is undetermined. This entry is derived from a study of cytomegalovirus exposure and HLA in healthy donors. Study-level information: A prior study identified some 100 million unique TCR beta sequences from about 180 million T cells.

The V end was cut by 6 bases, the J end by 6 bases, with 14 bases between. Germline V gene lookup returns CDR1 SQVTM and CDR2 ANQGSEA. The CDR3 has 13 residues. General study findings and limits: TCR beta chains associated with HLA were, in a later analysis, more clonally expanded than equally common others.

With 60 Vbeta and 13 Jbeta primers, the PCR was carried out. This table comes from immunoSEQ multiplex PCR, and its TCRdb copy is limited to in-frame clones, with some not included. The repertoire includes 50,000 or so clones, approximately 80% of them detected once, and around 2.5% sits in the top ten. This sequence joins TRBV29-1 and TRBJ2-2; TRBD2 is a possible D gene (6 bases). The sequence was collected from a female donor in good health and CMV-seronegative. Sequencing was done on a sample of PBMCs. In nucleotides, the CDR3 is TGCAGCGTGGGCCCGGGGGAGGCCGGGGAGCTGTTTTTT. Translation gives CSVGPGEAGELFF.